Presented here are 27 T cell receptor beta chains from one specimen sequenced in a study of cytomegalovirus exposure and HLA in healthy donors. PCR involved 60 Vbeta and 13 Jbeta primers. Here immunoSEQ multiplex PCR was the method, and the copy in TCRdb shows in-frame clones only, minus some. The sample lists fewer than 90,000 clones, 76% occurring once. The sample taken for sequencing was PBMCs. The source of these receptors is a male donor in good health and CMV-seronegative.

This sequence joins TRBV29-1 and TRBJ2-3; tentative D call: TRBD1 (5 bases). Germline CDR1 is SQVTM and CDR2 is ANQGSEA. This CDR3 has 16 amino acids. Trimming stripped 8 bases from V and 2 bases from J, with 23 bases between. The CDR3 protein is CSSSDRALLFTDTQYF. CDR3 DNA: TGCAGCTCGAGCGACAGAGCCCTACTATTCACAGATACGCAGTATTTT.

This clone has more than one count but fewer than ten. This chain uses TRBV5-1 with TRBJ2-1; 9 bases align to TRBD2. The CDR3 runs to 16 residues. Germline V gene lookup returns CDR1 SGHRS and CDR2 YFSETQ. V dropped 5 bases and J dropped 3; count of bases not matched to a gene: 9. CDR3 loop: CASSYLAGVVYNEQFF. For the CDR3, the DNA is TGCGCCAGCAGTTACTTAGCGGGAGTAGTCTACAATGAGCAGTTCTTC.

DNA of the CDR3: TGCGCCAGCAAACAGGGATTGGGGACTGAAGCTTTCTTT. Amino acid sequence: CASKQGLGTEAFF. The gene calls are TRBV5-1 and TRBJ1-1; a weak D match, TRBD1 (6 bases). Trimming took 6 bases from V and 5 from J, leaving 14 bases between them. Germline V CDR1 and CDR2: SGHRS, YFSETQ. CDR3 size: 13 residues.

This chain's CDR3 is CASSSQTGRNTEAFF. CDR3 nucleotides: TGTGCCAGCAGCTCCCAAACAGGTCGCAACACTGAAGCTTTCTTT. The gene calls are TRBV7-3 and TRBJ1-1, with D tentatively TRBD1 (5 bases). CDR1 and CDR2 from the germline V gene are SGHTA and FQGTGA. V lost 4 bases and J 2 bases, leaving 14 bases between the germline ends. This CDR3 is built from 15 residues.

V and J are TRBV18 and TRBJ2-5; no firm D call. The end of the DNA aligns better with TRBJ2-7, so the J call may be wrong. Per germline, CDR1 KGHSH and CDR2 LQKENI. CDR3 size: 16 residues. CDR3 amino acids: CASSLEIGSPFYEQYF. In DNA, the CDR3 is TGTGCCAGCTCACTGGAGATAGGCTCTCCCTTCTACGAGCAGTACTTC.

The gene calls are TRBV2 and TRBJ1-6; D is possibly TRBD1 (6 bases). CDR1 is SNHLY and CDR2 is FYNNEI in the germline V gene. V was pared by 3 bases and J by 7 bases, with 13 bases between. The CDR3 has 15 residues. Written as DNA, the CDR3 is TGTGCCAGCAGTGACCAGACAGGTTCAAATTCACCCCTCCACTTT. Its protein product is CASSDQTGSNSPLHF.

This clone occurred once. The chain uses TRBV11-2 and TRBJ1-1; D might be TRBD1 (5 bases). The V gene's germline CDR1 is SGHAT and CDR2 FQNNGV. The CDR3 is 15 amino acids. Trimming took 3 bases from V and 6 from J, leaving 17 bases between them. CDR3 in DNA: TGTGCCAGCAGCTTTCCGATAGCAATAGGGGCTGAAGCTTTCTTT. This translates into CASSFPIAIGAEAFF.

The V gene is TRBV5-1, the J gene TRBJ2-7, with TRBD2 matching over 8 bases. The CDR3 sequence is 15 residues long. The V gene's germline CDR1 is SGHRS and CDR2 YFSETQ. After removal of 0 bases from V and 7 bases from J, the junction contained 9 bases not matched to a gene. The DNA for the CDR3 is TGCGCCAGCAGCTTGGAGGCTAGCGGGCCCAGGGAGCAGTACTTC. Translating it yields CASSLEASGPREQYF.

The CDR3 DNA reads as TGCGCCAGCAGCTTGAGTAGCGGGAGGCTCGGGGAGCTGTTTTTT. It codes for CASSLSSGRLGELFF. This rearrangement joins TRBV5-1 to TRBJ2-2; 10 bases agree with TRBD2. Germline V gene sequence: CDR1 SGHRS, CDR2 YFSETQ. There are 15 residues in the CDR3. V shed 1 base, J shed 7 bases, and the junction held 4 bases outside the gene matches.

V gene TRBV30 combines with J gene TRBJ1-5; 9 positions match TRBD1. The V and J ends lost 5 bases and 4 bases, in that order; junction bases with no gene match: 3. Germline V gene sequence: CDR1 GTSNPN, CDR2 SVGIG (reference sequence). The CDR3 runs to 13 residues. CDR3 sequence reads: CAWGTGLNQPQHF. The CDR3 nucleotides are TGTGCCTGGGGGACAGGGTTGAATCAGCCCCAGCATTTT.

The V and J genes are TRBV6-5 and TRBJ1-2, with 10 bases aligning to TRBD1. The V segment lost 1 base and the J segment 8 bases; nucleotides outside the gene matches: 7. Germline CDR1 is MNHEY and CDR2 is SVGAGI. The CDR3 consists of 15 residues. CDR3 region: CASSYYSGTGDGYTF. CDR3 nucleotide sequence: TGTGCCAGCAGTTACTACTCCGGGACAGGGGACGGCTACACCTTC.

The chain employs TRBV19 and TRBJ2-1; D is possibly TRBD2 (5 bases). Germline CDR1 reads LNHDA; CDR2 reads SQIVND (reference sequence). V gave up 5 bases and J gave up 5 bases, with 10 bases separating them. This CDR3 is 13 amino acids long. CDR3 sequence: CASSVSGNNEQFF. The CDR3 bases are TGTGCCAGTAGTGTATCGGGGAACAATGAGCAGTTCTTC.

CDR3 region: CASSATGLGYEQYF. CDR3 coding DNA: TGTGCCAGCAGTGCAACAGGCTTGGGCTACGAGCAGTACTTC. This chain joins TRBV6-5 and TRBJ2-5, with a tentative D call TRBD1 (5 bases). The end of the DNA is better explained by TRBJ2-7, so the J call may be wrong. The CDR3 has 14 residues. Germline V lookup: CDR1 MNHEY, CDR2 SVGAGI.

This sequence joins TRBV7-9 and TRBJ2-3; D may be TRBD2 (7 bases). The germline CDR1 and CDR2 sequences are SEHNR and FQNEAQ (reference sequence). The ends were cut back, 1 base at V and 3 bases at J, with 11 bases in the middle. The CDR3 is 15 residues long. The chain's CDR3 is CASSLVRGATDTQYF. DNA for the CDR3: TGTGCCAGCAGCTTAGTTCGGGGGGCTACAGATACGCAGTATTTT.

The V and J genes are TRBV28 and TRBJ1-2, with 8 bases aligning to TRBD1. Germline V CDR1 and CDR2: MDHEN, SYDVKM. V lost 3 bases, J lost 6 bases, and 6 bases stayed unmatched. The CDR3 totals 14 residues. The CDR3 nucleotides are TGTGCCAGCAGTTTGGCACAGGGGGGAAATGGCTACACCTTC. Protein product: CASSLAQGGNGYTF.

The chain recombines TRBV5-4 with TRBJ1-1, with a tentative D call TRBD1 (5 bases). Germline V gives CDR1 SGHNT, CDR2 YYREEE (reference sequence). V gave up 0 bases and J gave up 11 bases, with 11 bases separating them. The CDR3 has 12 residues. The CDR3 reads CASSLANGGAFF. CDR3 DNA sequence: TGTGCCAGCAGCTTGGCGAATGGGGGGGCTTTCTTT.

The chain combines TRBV27 with TRBJ2-7; possibly TRBD1 for D (6 bases). In germline, CDR1 is MNHEY, CDR2 SMNVEV (reference sequence). V lost 11 bases, J lost 3 bases, and 11 bases lay in between. The CDR3 is 11 residues long. CDR3 bases: TGTGCCGTTTCACAGGGCTACGAGCAGTACTTC. The encoded protein is CAVSQGYEQYF.

The chain has TRBV7-6 and TRBJ1-1; maybe TRBD1 (6 bases). Trimming left V 4 bases short and J 4 bases short, with 19 bases between. CDR1 and CDR2 from the germline V gene are SGHVS and FNYEAQ. The CDR3 runs 16 residues. The CDR3 DNA reads TGTGCCAGCAGCTCTCTAGGGGACACCGTAGGCACTGAAGCTTTCTTT. Its translation is CASSSLGDTVGTEAFF. The entire variable domain, with the rest obtained from reference TRBV7-6 and TRBJ1-1, is as follows: GAGVSQSPRYKVTKRGQDVALRCDPISGHVSLYWYRQALGQGPEFLTYFNYEAQQDKSGLPNDRFSAERPEGSISTLTIQRTEQRDSAMYRCASSSLGDTVGTEAFFGQGTRLTVV.

The genes are TRBV10-1 and TRBJ1-1, with D maybe TRBD1 (6 bases). The length of the CDR3 is 13 residues. CDR1 WNHNN and CDR2 SYGVQD come from the germline V gene (reference sequence). V lost 4 bases and J lost 4, with 10 bases in between. The CDR3 bases are TGCGCCAGCAGTGCTACAGGGAGCACTGAAGCTTTCTTT. Its protein product is CASSATGSTEAFF.

The gene calls are TRBV11-2 and TRBJ1-1; 8 nucleotides line up with TRBD1. The CDR3 totals 15 residues. With 4 bases clipped from V and 7 bases from J, the junction kept 11 bases outside the gene matches. The germline V gene encodes CDR1 SGHAT and CDR2 FQNNGV. The CDR3: CASSSIQGALVEAFF. The DNA for the CDR3 is TGTGCCAGCAGCTCAATTCAGGGGGCACTGGTTGAAGCTTTCTTT.

This clone was detected ten times or more. The gene calls are TRBV29-1 and TRBJ1-1; 10 nucleotides agree with TRBD1. There are 16 residues in the CDR3. Per the germline V gene, CDR1 is SQVTM and CDR2 is ANQGSEA. V shed 4 bases and J 4 bases; nucleotides not matched to a gene: 12. CDR3 region: CSVVDLGTGDSTEAFF. In nucleotides, the CDR3 is TGCAGCGTTGTGGATTTGGGGACAGGGGATTCCACTGAAGCTTTCTTT.

The rearrangement joins TRBV19 to TRBJ2-5, with TRBD2 matching over 8 bases. This CDR3 is 13 amino acids long. J gave up 6 bases and V 6 bases, and 6 bases lay outside the gene matches. Germline CDR1 LNHDA, CDR2 SQIVND (reference sequence). This chain's CDR3 is CASRAGGMKTQYF. The CDR3 nucleotides are TGTGCCAGTAGGGCGGGAGGTATGAAGACCCAGTACTTC.

This sequence joins TRBV6-5 and TRBJ1-6; possibly TRBD1 for D (6 bases). Germline assignment: CDR1 MNHEY and CDR2 SVGAGI. Trimming removed 6 bases from V and 7 bases from J, with 13 bases in between. The CDR3 consists of 14 residues. The CDR3 loop is CASSRDTENSPLHF. DNA of the CDR3: TGTGCCAGCAGCCGGGACACAGAAAATTCACCCCTCCACTTT.

The chain joins TRBV11-2 to TRBJ2-1; 8 bases are shared with TRBD1. CDR3 length: 17 amino acids. From germline, CDR1 is SGHAT and CDR2 FQNNGV. The trim removed 4 bases at V and 0 bases at J, leaving 8 bases unmatched. The CDR3 sequence is CASSSFADRGSYNEQFF. The CDR3 region has the DNA TGTGCCAGCAGCTCTTTCGCCGACAGGGGCTCCTACAATGAGCAGTTCTTC.

The rearrangement links TRBV19 to TRBJ2-7, with D tentatively TRBD1 (5 bases). Germline V lookup: CDR1 LNHDA, CDR2 SQIVND (reference sequence). The CDR3 covers 11 residues. Trimming cost V 4 bases and J 10 bases, with 11 bases left between them. In DNA form, the CDR3 reads TGTGCCAGTAGTACCGGACACGTCCAGTACTTC. Translation: CASSTGHVQYF.

Turning to this clone: This sample also contains other DNA sequences that code for the same CDR3. The genes are TRBV6-5 and TRBJ1-1, with TRBD1 matching over 8 bases. The CDR3 runs to 15 residues. The germline gives CDR1 MNHEY, CDR2 SVGAGI. After removal of 6 bases from V and 1 base from J, the junction contained 7 bases not matched to a gene. CDR3 residues: CASSRHRGGNTEAFF. The CDR3 DNA reads TGTGCCAGCAGCCGACACAGGGGGGGGAACACTGAAGCTTTCTTT.

This chain uses TRBV6-1 with TRBJ2-5, with a possible D match to TRBD2 (5 bases). Germline CDR1 reads MNHNS; CDR2 reads SASEGT. V was pared by 7 bases and J by 3 bases, with 12 bases between. The CDR3 has 13 residues. The CDR3 DNA is TGTGCCAGCACTAAGGACTGGGAAGAGACCCAGTACTTC. Protein sequence: CASTKDWEETQYF.